The clone carrying this T cell receptor (beta chain) was seen a few times. Its specificity is not known. With 2 bases clipped from V and 0 bases from J, the junction kept 4 bases outside the gene matches. Germline CDR1 reads LNHDA; CDR2 reads SQIVND (reference sequence). The length of the CDR3 is 16 residues. Quantitative 5'-RACE was performed with molecular barcodes, and it yielded the TCR beta libraries. TCRdb reanalysed the 5' RACE reads using MiXCR and keeps one entry per CDR3 protein. The sample has approximately 550,000 distinct CDR3 sequences; roughly 12% are singletons. The data stem from a study of CD8 T cells in ankylosing spondylitis. Study-level points and caveats: Seemingly characteristic of ankylosing spondylitis blood was a TCR beta motif consisting of under ten highly homologous variants. Certain motif variants had earlier appeared in reactive arthritis synovial fluid and blood. CD8+ cells made up the disease-linked clones, which were relatively rare in peripheral blood.

The sample was blood, either unsorted or a sorted T cell fraction (not recorded which). This rearrangement joins TRBV19 to TRBJ1-3, with 7 bases fitting TRBD1. The source of this sequence is a male donor with ankylosing spondylitis. The CDR3 nucleotides are TGTGCCAGTAGTATATGGGACAGCAACTCTGGAAACACCATATATTTT. Protein sequence: CASSIWDSNSGNTIYF. Full variable domain (outside the CDR3, taken from reference TRBV19 and TRBJ1-3): DGGITQSPKYLFRKEGQNVTLSCEQNLNHDAMYWYRQDPGQGLRLIYYSQIVNDFQKGDIAEGYSVSREKKESFPLTVTSAQKNPTAFYLCASSIWDSNSGNTIYFGEGSWLTVV.